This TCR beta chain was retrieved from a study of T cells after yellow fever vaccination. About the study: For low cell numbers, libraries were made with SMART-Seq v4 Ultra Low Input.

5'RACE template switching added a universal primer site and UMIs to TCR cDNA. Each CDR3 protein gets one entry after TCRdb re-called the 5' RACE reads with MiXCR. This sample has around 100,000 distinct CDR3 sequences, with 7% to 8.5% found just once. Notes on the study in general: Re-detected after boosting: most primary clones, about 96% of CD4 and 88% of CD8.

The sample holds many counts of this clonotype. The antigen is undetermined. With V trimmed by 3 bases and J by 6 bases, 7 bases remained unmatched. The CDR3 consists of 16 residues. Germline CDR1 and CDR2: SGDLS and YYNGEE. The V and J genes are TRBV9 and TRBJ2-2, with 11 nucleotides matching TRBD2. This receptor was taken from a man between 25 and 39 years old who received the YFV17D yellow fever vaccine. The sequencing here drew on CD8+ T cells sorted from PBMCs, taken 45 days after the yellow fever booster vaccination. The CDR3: CASSGLAGGYPGELFF. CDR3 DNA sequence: TGTGCCAGCAGCGGTCTAGCGGGAGGTTACCCCGGGGAGCTGTTTTTT.